This TCR beta chain was identified during a study of blood T cell repertoires in COVID-19. Study background: Acute and convalescent COVID-19 samples came from the United States, Italy and Spain. Sample material is recorded as cDNA or gDNA derived from T cells, B-cell-depleted T cells, or PBMCs.

CDR3 length equals 19 residues. Trimming took off 4 bases at V and 0 bases at J, with 19 bases between the two ends. Germline CDR1 is LGHNA and CDR2 is YNFKEQ. In the authors' workflow: Quantification of nucleated cells was approximated via reference gene primer amplification. Only in-frame clones appear in the TCRdb table, and some are missing; sequencing was by immunoSEQ multiplex PCR. V and J calls and clone size come straight from that table; D and trimming were deduced from the DNA. The data contain some 59,000 clones, about three quarters of them singletons. The sequence was obtained from a man aged 25-45 years with COVID-19, enrolled during active disease. Sequenced sample: peripheral blood. The chain has TRBV4-2 and TRBJ2-6; maybe TRBD1 (6 bases). As DNA, the CDR3 is TGTGCCAGCAGCCGCCGACAGGTCCTCGGGTACTCTGGGGCCAACGTCCTGACTTTC. Its translation: CASSRRQVLGYSGANVLTF.